The T cell receptor beta chain under discussion was sequenced for a study of shared clonotypes between healthy human individuals. Study-wide findings and caveats: Relative to their counterparts shared across all four donors, non-shared clonotypes exhibited diminished generation probabilities. Naive subsets typically showed greater estimated richness than memory subsets.

To note about this clone: The antigen is unknown. The same CDR3 arises from other DNA sequences in this sample as well.

Germline V gene sequence: CDR1 SGDLS, CDR2 YYNGEE. V shed 0 bases and J shed 1 base, with 8 bases lying between them. The CDR3 length is 14 residues. Generated by immunoSEQ multiplex PCR, the TCRdb table keeps only in-frame clones and is missing some. The table has 2 million to 2.5 million clones, approximately 94% seen once. The TCR sequence derives from a man younger than 30 in good health. Some clones in this sample may be carry-over from other donors' samples. The chain joins TRBV9 to TRBJ2-7, with D perhaps matching TRBD2 (6 bases). Sequencing was carried out using naive CD4+ T cells from PBMCs. Subset: CD45RA+ positively selected. The CDR3 loop is CASSVGRGSYEQYF. CDR3 nucleotides: TGTGCCAGCAGCGTAGGGAGGGGATCCTACGAGCAGTACTTC.